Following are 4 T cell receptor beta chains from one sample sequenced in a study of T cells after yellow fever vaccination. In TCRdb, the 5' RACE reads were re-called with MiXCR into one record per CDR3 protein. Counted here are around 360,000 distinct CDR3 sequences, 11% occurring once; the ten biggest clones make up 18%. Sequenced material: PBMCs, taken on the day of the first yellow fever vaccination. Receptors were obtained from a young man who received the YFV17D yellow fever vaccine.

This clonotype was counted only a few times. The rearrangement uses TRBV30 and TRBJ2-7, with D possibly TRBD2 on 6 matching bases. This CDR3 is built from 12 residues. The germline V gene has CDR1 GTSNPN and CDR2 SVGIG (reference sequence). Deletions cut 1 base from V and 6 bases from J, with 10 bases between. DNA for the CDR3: TGTGCCTGGAGTGCGGGGGTGGGCGAGCAGTACTTC. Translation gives CAWSAGVGEQYF.

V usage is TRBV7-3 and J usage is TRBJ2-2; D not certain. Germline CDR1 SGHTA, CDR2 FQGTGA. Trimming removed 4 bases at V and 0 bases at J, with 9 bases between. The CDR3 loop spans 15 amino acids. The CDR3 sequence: CASSSTPANTGELFF. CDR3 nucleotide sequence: TGTGCCAGCAGCTCCACCCCCGCGAACACCGGGGAGCTGTTTTTT.

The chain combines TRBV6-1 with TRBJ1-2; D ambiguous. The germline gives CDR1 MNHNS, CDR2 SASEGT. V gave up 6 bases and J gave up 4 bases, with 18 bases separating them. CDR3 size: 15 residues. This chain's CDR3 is CASSKAGSVGYGYTF. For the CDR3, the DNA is TGTGCCAGCAGCAAGGCGGGCAGCGTTGGCTATGGCTACACCTTC.

Here the CDR3 reads CASSLVASGGEVSYEQYF. The CDR3 DNA sequence: TGTGCCAGCAGCTTAGTCGCTAGCGGGGGGGAGGTATCCTACGAGCAGTACTTC. The V and J genes are TRBV7-2 and TRBJ2-7, with 12 nucleotides matching TRBD2. There are 18 residues in the CDR3. Germline CDR1 reads SGHTA; CDR2 reads FQGNSA. V gave up 1 base and J gave up 1 base; unmatched junction bases: 8.